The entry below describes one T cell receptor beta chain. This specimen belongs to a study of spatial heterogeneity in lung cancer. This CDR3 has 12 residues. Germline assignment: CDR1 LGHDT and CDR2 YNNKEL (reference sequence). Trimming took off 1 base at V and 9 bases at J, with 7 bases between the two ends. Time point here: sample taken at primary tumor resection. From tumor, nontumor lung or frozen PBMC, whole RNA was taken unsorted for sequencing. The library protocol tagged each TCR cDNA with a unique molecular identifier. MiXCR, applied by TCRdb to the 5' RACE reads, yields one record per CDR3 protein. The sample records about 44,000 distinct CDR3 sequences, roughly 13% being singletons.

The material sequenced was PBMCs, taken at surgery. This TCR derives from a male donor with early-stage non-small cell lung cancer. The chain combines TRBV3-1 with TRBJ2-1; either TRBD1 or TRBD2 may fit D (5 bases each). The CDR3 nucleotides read TGTGCCAGCAGCCAAGCCGGGACTGAGCAGTTCTTC. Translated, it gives CASSQAGTEQFF.